The text below deals with one T cell receptor (beta chain). The target antigen is unknown. TCRdb redid the calling of the RT-PCR reads with MiXCR, one entry per CDR3 protein. This sample carries roughly 190,000 distinct CDR3 sequences, approximately 12% of them seen once, and the ten largest clones take 29%. The data originate from a study of response to subunit inactivated influenza vaccine. Broader study findings: Each seasonal influenza vaccination recruits few new T cells, the authors suggested.

The CDR3 runs to 14 residues. The V gene's germline CDR1 is SEHNR and CDR2 FQNEAQ (reference sequence). V was shortened by 3 bases and J by 4 bases, with 12 bases between the two germline ends. In addition, the sample was reused for a study of T cells expressing NK-cell markers. As reported in that work: As the method of synthesis, 5'RACE template switching with UMIs yielded TCR beta cDNA. The sorts in several experiments were restricted to alpha-beta TCR T cells by an anti-gamma-delta TCR antibody.

The J gene is TRBJ2-5, the V gene TRBV7-9; D uncertain. This clonotype originated in a man between 45 and 60 years old who received an inactivated influenza vaccine. The starting material was CD8+ T cells sorted from PBMCs, obtained roughly 12 days after vaccination. The CDR3 DNA reads TGTGCCAGCAGCTTCGACACTACCAGAGAGACCCAGTACTTC. This encodes CASSFDTTRETQYF.